This is a list of T cell receptor beta chains from one sample in a study of post-analysis software for immune sequencing data. Via MiXCR, TCRdb re-called the PCR reads, giving one row per CDR3 protein. The repertoire holds approximately 690,000 distinct CDR3 sequences, with 55% to 70% as singletons. Sequences were obtained from blood. The receptors shown here come from a girl aged 2 to 9 with multiple sclerosis. Each CDR3 is given with its conserved first and last residue. D genes are given only for firm matches. Clone size appears in some rows only: once, few, many, or a class for an expanded clone.

>TRBJ2-1|TRBV15|-|TRBD2
CATSRSAGGPGNEQFF
TGTGCCACCAGCAGATCAGCGGGAGGGCCTGGTAATGAGCAGTTCTTC
>TRBJ1-2|TRBV6-1|-|-
CASTSPRDSNYGYTF
TGTGCCAGCACTTCCCCCCGGGATTCTAACTATGGCTACACCTTC
>TRBJ2-5|TRBV7-2|-|TRBD1
CASSLDRGLQETQYF
TGTGCCAGCAGCTTAGACAGGGGGCTCCAAGAGACCCAGTACTTC
>TRBJ1-6|TRBV5-6|few|-
CASSRGRPNSPLHF
TGTGCCAGCAGCCGAGGACGGCCGAATTCACCCCTCCACTTT
>TRBJ2-1|TRBV7-2|-|TRBD2
CASSLRSGRFKDEQFF
TGTGCCAGCAGCTTAAGAAGCGGGAGGTTTAAAGATGAGCAGTTCTTC
>TRBJ1-1|TRBV4-1|-|TRBD1
CASSRWGQGVRMNTEAFF
TGCGCCAGCAGCCGATGGGGACAGGGGGTTAGAATGAACACTGAAGCTTTCTTT
>TRBJ2-5|TRBV15|few|-
CATSRDRRQETQYF
TGTGCCACCAGCAGAGATCGGAGACAAGAGACCCAGTACTTC
>TRBJ1-1|TRBV5-5|-|TRBD1
CASKGTGVSEAFF
TGTGCCAGCAAAGGGACAGGGGTATCTGAAGCTTTCTTT
>TRBJ2-4|TRBV4-2|-|-
CASSQARLAKNIQYF
TGTGCCAGCAGCCAAGCGAGGCTAGCCAAAAACATTCAGTACTTC
>TRBJ2-3|TRBV11-2|-|-
CASTRADTQYF
TGTGCCAGCACGAGAGCAGATACGCAGTATTTT
>TRBJ2-5|TRBV7-9|once|TRBD1
CASSQGSTGGETQYF
TGTGCCAGCAGCCAAGGGTCGACAGGGGGGGAGACCCAGTACTTC
>TRBJ2-7|TRBV6-2/TRBV6-3|-|TRBD2
CASSYRGGYEQYF
TGTGCCAGCAGTTATCGCGGGGGCTACGAGCAGTACTTC
>TRBJ1-5|TRBV5-8|-|TRBD1
CASSLNQGAGGNQPQHF
TGTGCCAGCAGCTTAAACCAGGGGGCTGGGGGCAATCAGCCCCAGCATTTT
>TRBJ2-1|TRBV4-3|-|-
CASSQEHWSAEWSNEQFF
TGCGCCAGCAGCCAAGAACATTGGTCAGCGGAATGGTCCAATGAGCAGTTCTTC
>TRBJ1-1|TRBV20-1|-|TRBD1
CSARDQGAGTEAFF
TGCAGTGCTAGAGATCAGGGGGCCGGCACTGAAGCTTTCTTT
>TRBJ2-7|TRBV2|-|-
CASSEALREQYF
TGTGCCAGCAGTGAAGCGCTCCGCGAGCAGTACTTC
>TRBJ1-1|TRBV7-2|-|TRBD1
CASSNRDRVFSDTEAFF
TGTGCCAGCAGCAACCGGGACAGGGTCTTTTCCGACACTGAAGCTTTCTTT
>TRBJ1-1|TRBV5-1|-|-
CASSIRTEETEAFF
TGCGCCAGCAGCATACGGACAGAGGAGACTGAAGCTTTCTTT
>TRBJ2-1|TRBV18|few|-
CASPRGNEQFF
TGTGCCAGCCCGCGGGGTAATGAGCAGTTCTTC
>TRBJ1-5|TRBV24-1|-|-
CATSDRSGEGNQPQHF
TGTGCCACCAGTGACCGATCAGGGGAAGGCAATCAGCCCCAGCATTTT
>TRBJ2-7|TRBV28|-|-
CAHGGAISYEQYF
TGTGCCCATGGGGGGGCCATTTCCTACGAGCAGTACTTC
>TRBJ2-1|TRBV4-3|-|-
CASSQETYNEQFF
TGCGCCAGCAGCCAAGAAACTTACAATGAGCAGTTCTTC
>TRBJ2-1|TRBV7-9|-|-
CASSLVAGTTYNEQFF
TGTGCCAGCAGCTTAGTTGCAGGGACAACCTACAATGAGCAGTTCTTC